A selection of T cell receptor beta chains follows, all from one sample in a study of blood T cell repertoires in COVID-19. Assay used: immunoSEQ multiplex PCR; TCRdb lists only in-frame clones, some missing. In the table there are around 200,000 clones, around 82% of which are singletons. The sequenced sample was peripheral blood. These receptor sequences come from a man aged 50-59 years with active or convalescent COVID-19. Each CDR3 is given without its conserved first and last residue. The D gene is left open where the match is weak.

TRBJ1-1 | TRBV10-3 | - | AISESGGGEAF
TRBJ2-7 | TRBV6-5 | - | ASSNALGVYEQY
TRBJ1-2 | TRBV2 | - | ASSEVRESYGYT
TRBJ2-6 | TRBV6-2/TRBV6-3 | - | ASSRGATNTLAANVLT
TRBJ2-3 | TRBV10-3 | - | AISEKSGGGATDTQY
TRBJ1-6 | TRBV30 | TRBD1 | AWSVLGQNSPLH
TRBJ2-7 | TRBV18 | TRBD1 | ASSNTGTGGYEQY
TRBJ1-5 | TRBV6-5 | TRBD1 | ASRTGQGRHQPQH
TRBJ1-2 | TRBV5-8 | TRBD1 | ASSLTGVGRGYT
TRBJ1-4 | TRBV6-7 | - | ASRAQGREKLF
TRBJ2-5 | TRBV9 | TRBD2 | ASSSRLAGGQETQY
TRBJ1-2 | TRBV9 | TRBD1 | ASSVGTGINYGYT
TRBJ2-7 | TRBV24-1 | - | ATSDRVSTEQY
TRBJ2-3 | TRBV5-1 | TRBD1 | ASSGQGSGTQY
TRBJ1-2 | TRBV19 | - | ASKGTFYGYT
TRBJ1-1 | TRBV12-3/TRBV12-4 | TRBD1 | ASRLQGATEAF
TRBJ1-4 | TRBV7-9 | - | ASRLGEKLF
TRBJ2-5 | TRBV3-1/TRBV3-2 | - | ASSYLPAVQKTQY
TRBJ2-2 | TRBV19 | - | ASNWAANTGELF
TRBJ2-7 | TRBV19 | - | ASSTSLASRTYEQY
TRBJ2-7 | TRBV10-3 | - | AIGGSAGYEQY
TRBJ1-5 | TRBV9 | TRBD1 | ASSVTGGRDQPQH
TRBJ2-3 | TRBV28 | TRBD2 | ASSLSGGGADTQY
TRBJ1-1 | TRBV29-1 | TRBD1 | SVNRGRGQAF
TRBJ1-5 | TRBV2 | TRBD1 | ASSEARGPTGADQPQH
TRBJ1-6 | TRBV28 | TRBD1 | ASSFNRGSYNSPLH
TRBJ1-5 | TRBV11-3 | - | ASSLPRDTPNQPQH
TRBJ2-1 | TRBV3-1/TRBV3-2 | - | ASSNPGEQNSPYNEQF
TRBJ2-7 | TRBV19 | - | ASSASGPNVGGKYEQY
TRBJ2-5 | TRBV5-1 | - | ASSFGGWETQY
TRBJ1-1 | TRBV12-3/TRBV12-4 | - | ASRGGTEAF
TRBJ2-1 | TRBV5-6 | TRBD1 | ASSGTGTYNEQF
TRBJ1-6 | TRBV7-2 | - | ASSRDLANSPLH
TRBJ1-1 | TRBV12-5 | - | ASGLTRSAF
TRBJ2-7 | TRBV5-5 | TRBD1 | ASSLALMGTGNEQY
TRBJ2-7 | TRBV10-3 | - | AISEQGYEQY
TRBJ2-1 | TRBV5-1 | TRBD1 | ASSPDRGSVYNEQF
TRBJ1-1 | TRBV5-4 | TRBD1 | ASSRDSWDTEAF
TRBJ2-5 | TRBV6-1 | - | ASSEAVGGETQY
TRBJ2-7 | TRBV5-1 | - | ASSSSPRRGLYEQY
TRBJ1-2 | TRBV18 | TRBD1 | ASSPQTEGAYGYT
TRBJ1-4 | TRBV30 | - | AWSVGLPSKLF
TRBJ2-1 | TRBV7-6 | TRBD2 | ASSDSSSGADEQF